This entry describes one TCR beta chain. This entry is derived from a study of cytomegalovirus exposure and HLA in healthy donors. Trimming stripped 4 bases from V and 12 bases from J, with 9 bases between. The CDR3 covers 10 residues. The germline V gene has CDR1 SGHVS and CDR2 FQNEAQ. Use of 60 Vbeta and 13 Jbeta primers characterized the PCR. Clones were read by immunoSEQ multiplex PCR, and TCRdb kept only the in-frame ones, dropping some. The repertoire holds fewer than 150,000 clones, with approximately 80% as singletons. This sequence originates from a man aged 50-60 years in good health and CMV-seronegative. Sequencing used PBMCs. V and J are TRBV7-8 and TRBJ1-1; no clear D. The DNA for the CDR3 is TGTGCCAGCAGCTCCGGGGTCACTTTCTTT. This translates into CASSSGVTFF. The complete variable domain, with remaining parts taken from reference TRBV7-8 and TRBJ1-1, reads GAGVSQSPRYKVAKRGQDVALRCDPISGHVSLFWYQQALGQGPEFLTYFQNEAQLDKSGLPSDRFFAERPEGSVSTLKIQRTQQEDSAVYLCASSSGVTFFGQGTRLTVV.